This TCR beta chain was identified in a study of blood T cell repertoires in COVID-19. Sequencing was performed with immunoSEQ multiplex PCR; in TCRdb, only in-frame clones are kept and a portion is missing. This table has tens of thousands of clones, 70% to 90% appearing once. The CDR3 sequence is 15 residues long. J gave up 5 bases and V 4 bases, and 9 bases lay outside the gene matches. From germline, CDR1 is SGHDT and CDR2 YYEEEE. Sequencing was performed on peripheral blood. The clonotype was recovered from a man aged 55 to 70 with acute or convalescent COVID-19. The chain uses TRBV5-6 and TRBJ2-3; 8 nucleotides align to TRBD2. The CDR3 nucleotides read TGTGCCAGCAGCCTTGGCGGGGGGCCGGGAGATACGCAGTATTTT. Translated, it gives CASSLGGGPGDTQYF.